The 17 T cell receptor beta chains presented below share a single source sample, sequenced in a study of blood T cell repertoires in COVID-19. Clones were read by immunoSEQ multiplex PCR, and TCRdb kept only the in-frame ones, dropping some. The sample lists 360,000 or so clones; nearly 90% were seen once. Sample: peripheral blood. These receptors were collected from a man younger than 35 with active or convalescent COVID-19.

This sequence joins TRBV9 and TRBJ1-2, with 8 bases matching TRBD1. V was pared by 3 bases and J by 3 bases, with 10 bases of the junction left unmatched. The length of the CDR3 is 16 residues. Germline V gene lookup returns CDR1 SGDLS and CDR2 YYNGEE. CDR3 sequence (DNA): TGTGCCAGCAGCGGAACAGGGGGTAGGAGGGACTATGGCTACACCTTC. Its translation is CASSGTGGRRDYGYTF.

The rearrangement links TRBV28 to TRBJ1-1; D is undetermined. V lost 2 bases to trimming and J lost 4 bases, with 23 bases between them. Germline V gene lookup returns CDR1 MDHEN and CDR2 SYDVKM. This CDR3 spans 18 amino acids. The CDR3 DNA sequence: TGTGCCAGCAGTTTACCTCTTGGTCCGACCTCGAGGGCCACTGAAGCTTTCTTT. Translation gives CASSLPLGPTSRATEAFF. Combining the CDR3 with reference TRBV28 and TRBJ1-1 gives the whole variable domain DVKVTQSSRYLVKRTGEKVFLECVQDMDHENMFWYRQDPGLGLRLIYFSYDVKMKEKGDIPEGYSVSREKKERFSLILESASTNQTSMYLCASSLPLGPTSRATEAFFGQGTRLTVV.

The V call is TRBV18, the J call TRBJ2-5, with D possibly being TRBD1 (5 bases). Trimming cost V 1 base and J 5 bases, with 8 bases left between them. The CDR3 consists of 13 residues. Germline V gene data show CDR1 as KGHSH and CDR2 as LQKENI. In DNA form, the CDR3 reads TGTGCCAGCTCACCACACTCAGGGGAGACCCAGTACTTC. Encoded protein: CASSPHSGETQYF.

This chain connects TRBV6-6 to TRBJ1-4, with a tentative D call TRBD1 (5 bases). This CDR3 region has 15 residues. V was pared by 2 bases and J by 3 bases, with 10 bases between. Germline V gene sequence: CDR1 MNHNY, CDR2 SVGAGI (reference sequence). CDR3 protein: CASSYNDRPNEKLFF. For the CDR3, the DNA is TGTGCCAGCAGTTACAACGACAGACCTAATGAAAAACTGTTTTTT.

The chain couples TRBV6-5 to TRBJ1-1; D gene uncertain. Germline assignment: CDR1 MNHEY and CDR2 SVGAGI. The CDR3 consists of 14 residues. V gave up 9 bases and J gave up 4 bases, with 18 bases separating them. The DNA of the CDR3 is TGTGCCAGTTCCCCCCGAGGGTTGAGCACTGAAGCTTTCTTT. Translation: CASSPRGLSTEAFF.

DNA for the CDR3: TGTGCCAGCTCACTTCAGGGAGATACGCAGTATTTT. This codes for CASSLQGDTQYF. The rearrangement uses TRBV18 and TRBJ2-3; possibly TRBD1 for D (5 bases). The V gene's germline CDR1 is KGHSH and CDR2 LQKENI. The CDR3 contains 12 residues. Trimming removed 4 bases at V and 5 bases at J, with 7 bases between. The whole variable domain, remainder taken from reference TRBV18 and TRBJ2-3, is NAGVMQNPRHLVRRRGQEARLRCSPMKGHSHVYWYRQLPEEGLKFMVYLQKENIIDESGMPKERFSAEFPKEGPSILRIQQVVRGDSAAYFCASSLQGDTQYFGPGTRLTVL.

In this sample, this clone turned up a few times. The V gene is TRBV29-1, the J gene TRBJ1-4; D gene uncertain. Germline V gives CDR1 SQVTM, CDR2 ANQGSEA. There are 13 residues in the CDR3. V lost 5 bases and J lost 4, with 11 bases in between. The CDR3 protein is CSVRHGLNEKLFF. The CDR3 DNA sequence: TGCAGCGTTCGACACGGACTTAATGAAAAACTGTTTTTT.

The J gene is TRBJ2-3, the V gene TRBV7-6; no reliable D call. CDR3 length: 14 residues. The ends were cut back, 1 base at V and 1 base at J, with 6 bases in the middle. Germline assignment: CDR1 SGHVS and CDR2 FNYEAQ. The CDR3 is CASSLGPGTDTQYF. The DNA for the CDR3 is TGTGCCAGCAGCTTAGGGCCCGGCACAGATACGCAGTATTTT.

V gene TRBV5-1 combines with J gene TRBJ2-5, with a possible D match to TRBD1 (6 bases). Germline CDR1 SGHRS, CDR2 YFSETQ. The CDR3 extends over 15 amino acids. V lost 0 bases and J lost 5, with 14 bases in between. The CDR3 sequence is CASSLGQDRLETQYF. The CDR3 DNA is TGCGCCAGCAGCTTGGGACAGGACCGTCTGGAGACCCAGTACTTC.

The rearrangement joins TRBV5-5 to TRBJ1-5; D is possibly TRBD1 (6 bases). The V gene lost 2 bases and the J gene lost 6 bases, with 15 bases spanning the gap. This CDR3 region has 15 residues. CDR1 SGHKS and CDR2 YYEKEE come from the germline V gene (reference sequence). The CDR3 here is CASSFGYGGGQPQHF. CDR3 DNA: TGTGCCAGCAGCTTTGGATATGGGGGCGGTCAGCCCCAGCATTTT.

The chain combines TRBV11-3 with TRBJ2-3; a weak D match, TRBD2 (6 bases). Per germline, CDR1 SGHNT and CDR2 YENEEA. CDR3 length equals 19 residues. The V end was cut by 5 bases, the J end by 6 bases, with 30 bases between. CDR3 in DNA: TGTGCCAGCAGCCATCATAGCGGATTCTTGGGGGAAGGCGATGATACGCAGTATTTT. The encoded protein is CASSHHSGFLGEGDDTQYF.

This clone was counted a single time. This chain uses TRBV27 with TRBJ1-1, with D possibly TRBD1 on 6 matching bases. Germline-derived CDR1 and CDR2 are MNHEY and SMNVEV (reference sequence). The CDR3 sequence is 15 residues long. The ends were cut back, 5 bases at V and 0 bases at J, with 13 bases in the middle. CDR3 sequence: CASSPNRALNTEAFF. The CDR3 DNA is TGTGCCAGCAGTCCAAACAGGGCCCTGAACACTGAAGCTTTCTTT.

CDR3 sequence: CASSFPPGQGVDTQYF. The CDR3 DNA sequence: TGTGCCAGCAGTTTTCCTCCGGGACAGGGCGTAGATACGCAGTATTTT. The chain couples TRBV28 to TRBJ2-3; TRBD1 aligns across 9 bases. This CDR3 is 16 amino acids long. Germline assignment: CDR1 MDHEN and CDR2 SYDVKM. After removal of 3 bases from V and 5 bases from J, the junction contained 9 bases not matched to a gene.

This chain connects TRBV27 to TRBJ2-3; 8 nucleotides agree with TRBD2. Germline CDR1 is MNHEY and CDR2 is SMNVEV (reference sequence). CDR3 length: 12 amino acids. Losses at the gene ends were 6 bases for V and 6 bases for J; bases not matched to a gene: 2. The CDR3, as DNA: TGTGCCAGCAGCGGGAGGGGCGATACGCAGTATTTT. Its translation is CASSGRGDTQYF.

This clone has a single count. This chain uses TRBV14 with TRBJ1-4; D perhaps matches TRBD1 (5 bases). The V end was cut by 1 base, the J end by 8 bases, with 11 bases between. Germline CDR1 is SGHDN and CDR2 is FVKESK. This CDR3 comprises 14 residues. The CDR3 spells CASSQARVGEKLFF. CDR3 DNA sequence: TGTGCCAGCAGCCAAGCCAGGGTGGGCGAAAAACTGTTTTTT.

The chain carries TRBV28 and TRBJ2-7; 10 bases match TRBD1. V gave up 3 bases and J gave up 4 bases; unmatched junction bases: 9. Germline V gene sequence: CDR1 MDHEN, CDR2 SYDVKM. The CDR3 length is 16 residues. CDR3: CASSFPLTGGGYEQYF. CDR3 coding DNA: TGTGCCAGCAGTTTTCCCTTGACAGGGGGCGGATACGAGCAGTACTTC.

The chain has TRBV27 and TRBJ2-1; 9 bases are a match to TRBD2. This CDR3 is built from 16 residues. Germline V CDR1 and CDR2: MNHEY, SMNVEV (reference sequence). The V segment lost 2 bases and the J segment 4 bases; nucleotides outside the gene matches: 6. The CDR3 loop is CASSLTGTSPYNEQFF. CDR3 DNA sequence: TGTGCCAGCAGTTTAACCGGGACTAGCCCATACAATGAGCAGTTCTTC.